A selection of T cell receptor beta chains follows, all from one sample in a study of Tregs in tolerant kidney transplant recipients. The assay was immunoSEQ multiplex PCR, and TCRdb's table has in-frame clones only and misses some. Of 90,000 or so clones listed, over 85% are singletons. Material: CD4+ T cells from blood (PBMCs), obtained 12 months after the transplant. These receptors were taken from a human patient who received a combined kidney and bone marrow transplant. Some T cells may originate from the graft donor. Both conserved end residues are part of each CDR3. D genes are given only for firm matches. Where a row states a size, it is once, few, many or the class of an expanded clone; other rows omit it.

j_call: TRBJ2-5
d_call: -
clone_size: -
v_call: TRBV4-3
cdr3_aa: CASSQDRETQYF
cdr3_nt: TGCGCCAGCAGCCAAGATCGGGAGACCCAGTACTTC

j_call: TRBJ1-4
d_call: -
clone_size: -
v_call: TRBV5-4
cdr3_aa: CASSLGGKTDEKLFF
cdr3_nt: TGTGCCAGCAGCTTGGGGGGTAAGACAGATGAAAAACTGTTTTTT

j_call: TRBJ2-1
d_call: TRBD2
clone_size: -
v_call: TRBV5-6
cdr3_aa: CASSLGLAGYNEQFF
cdr3_nt: TGTGCCAGCAGCTTGGGGCTAGCGGGCTACAATGAGCAGTTCTTC

j_call: TRBJ2-7
d_call: TRBD2
clone_size: -
v_call: TRBV5-6
cdr3_aa: CASSVAGLAVYEQYF
cdr3_nt: TGTGCCAGCAGCGTGGCCGGACTAGCGGTCTACGAGCAGTACTTC

j_call: TRBJ2-2
d_call: TRBD1
clone_size: -
v_call: TRBV5-4
cdr3_aa: CASGTGGGGIVGELFF
cdr3_nt: TGTGCCTCAGGGACAGGGGGCGGAGGGATAGTCGGGGAGCTGTTTTTT

j_call: TRBJ2-7
d_call: -
clone_size: -
v_call: TRBV7-6
cdr3_aa: CASSFWGPSYEQYF
cdr3_nt: TGTGCCAGCAGCTTCTGGGGCCCCTCCTACGAGCAGTACTTC

j_call: TRBJ1-5
d_call: TRBD1
clone_size: -
v_call: TRBV5-5
cdr3_aa: CASSLRTGGWQPQHF
cdr3_nt: TGTGCCAGCAGCTTGCGGACAGGGGGTTGGCAGCCCCAGCATTTT

j_call: TRBJ1-5
d_call: TRBD1
clone_size: -
v_call: TRBV10-3
cdr3_aa: CAISATGGYQPQHF
cdr3_nt: TGTGCCATCAGTGCGACAGGGGGCTATCAGCCCCAGCATTTT

j_call: TRBJ1-1
d_call: -
clone_size: -
v_call: TRBV5-1
cdr3_aa: CASSLIDSLNTEAFF
cdr3_nt: TGCGCCAGCAGCTTGATCGACAGTTTGAACACTGAAGCTTTCTTT

j_call: TRBJ1-1
d_call: -
clone_size: -
v_call: TRBV15
cdr3_aa: CATSRQGLDTEAFF
cdr3_nt: TGTGCCACCAGCAGGCAGGGTTTAGACACTGAAGCTTTCTTT

j_call: TRBJ2-7
d_call: TRBD2
clone_size: -
v_call: TRBV7-2
cdr3_aa: CASSLMGTSGGLWQYF
cdr3_nt: TGTGCCAGCAGCTTAATGGGGACTAGCGGGGGCCTATGGCAGTACTTC

j_call: TRBJ1-3
d_call: -
clone_size: -
v_call: TRBV30
cdr3_aa: CAWSPYRGNTIYF
cdr3_nt: TGTGCCTGGTCCCCGTACAGGGGAAACACCATATATTTT

j_call: TRBJ1-2
d_call: TRBD1
clone_size: -
v_call: TRBV30
cdr3_aa: CAWSPGQGHYGYTF
cdr3_nt: TGTGCCTGGAGTCCGGGACAGGGTCACTATGGCTACACCTTC

j_call: TRBJ2-2
d_call: TRBD2
clone_size: -
v_call: TRBV7-9
cdr3_aa: CASSSGTSLNTGELFF
cdr3_nt: TGTGCCAGCAGCTCCGGGACTAGCCTGAACACCGGGGAGCTGTTTTTT

j_call: TRBJ2-3
d_call: -
clone_size: -
v_call: TRBV28
cdr3_aa: CASRQTSTDTQYF
cdr3_nt: TGTGCCAGCAGACAGACCAGCACAGATACGCAGTATTTT

j_call: TRBJ1-2
d_call: -
clone_size: -
v_call: TRBV2
cdr3_aa: CASRSFGGYGYTF
cdr3_nt: TGTGCCAGCAGAAGTTTCGGTGGCTATGGCTACACCTTC

j_call: TRBJ2-7
d_call: TRBD2
clone_size: -
v_call: TRBV4-3
cdr3_aa: CASSQTARGATYEQYF
cdr3_nt: TGCGCCAGCAGCCAGACGGCGCGGGGGGCCACCTACGAGCAGTACTTC

j_call: TRBJ1-1
d_call: TRBD1
clone_size: once
v_call: TRBV5-1
cdr3_aa: CASSLDRTGLNTEAFF
cdr3_nt: TGCGCCAGCAGCTTGGACCGGACAGGGCTGAACACTGAAGCTTTCTTT

j_call: TRBJ2-3
d_call: -
clone_size: -
v_call: TRBV6-1
cdr3_aa: CASSEGGARDTQYF
cdr3_nt: TGTGCCAGCAGTGAAGGTGGGGCGAGGGATACGCAGTATTTT

j_call: TRBJ2-7
d_call: -
clone_size: -
v_call: TRBV15
cdr3_aa: CATSRDPGISLSIYEQYF
cdr3_nt: TGTGCCACCAGCAGAGATCCGGGGATTAGTTTATCTATCTACGAGCAGTACTTC

j_call: TRBJ1-1
d_call: -
clone_size: -
v_call: TRBV5-4
cdr3_aa: CASSSILRTADTEAFF
cdr3_nt: TGTGCCAGCAGCTCCATACTTCGGACAGCGGACACTGAAGCTTTCTTT

j_call: TRBJ1-6
d_call: TRBD1
clone_size: -
v_call: TRBV19
cdr3_aa: CASSVGQGNSPLHF
cdr3_nt: TGTGCCAGTAGTGTCGGACAGGGGAATTCCCCCCTCCACTTT

j_call: TRBJ1-1
d_call: TRBD1
clone_size: -
v_call: TRBV7-9
cdr3_aa: CASSLLRTGQNTEAFF
cdr3_nt: TGTGCCAGCAGCTTACTTCGGACAGGGCAGAACACTGAAGCTTTCTTT

j_call: TRBJ2-1
d_call: TRBD2
clone_size: -
v_call: TRBV6-4
cdr3_aa: CASNRTSGSYNEQFF
cdr3_nt: TGTGCCAGCAATAGGACTAGCGGTTCCTACAATGAGCAGTTCTTC

j_call: TRBJ2-3
d_call: -
clone_size: -
v_call: TRBV7-3
cdr3_aa: CASSLRGDTDTQYF
cdr3_nt: TGTGCCAGCAGCCTCCGGGGTGACACAGATACGCAGTATTTT

j_call: TRBJ2-2
d_call: -
clone_size: -
v_call: TRBV19
cdr3_aa: CASSIGAPDTGELFF
cdr3_nt: TGTGCCAGTAGTATAGGGGCGCCGGACACCGGGGAGCTGTTTTTT

j_call: TRBJ2-1
d_call: TRBD2
clone_size: -
v_call: TRBV27
cdr3_aa: CASSFLPGLARQFF
cdr3_nt: TGTGCCAGCAGTTTCCTCCCGGGACTAGCGAGGCAGTTCTTC

j_call: TRBJ2-1
d_call: TRBD2
clone_size: -
v_call: TRBV18
cdr3_aa: CASSPPTSGDNEQFF
cdr3_nt: TGTGCCAGCTCACCACCGACTAGCGGGGACAATGAGCAGTTCTTC

j_call: TRBJ2-2
d_call: TRBD2
clone_size: -
v_call: TRBV7-2
cdr3_aa: CASSLYGGDTGELFF
cdr3_nt: TGTGCCAGCAGCTTATATGGGGGGGACACCGGGGAGCTGTTTTTT